This T cell receptor beta chain was recorded in a study of blood T cells in healthy people across ages. Study findings and constraints: Estimated diversity, derived from one million T cells, was regarded as an underestimate.

This clonotype was seen many times. What it recognizes is unknown. Through a sample-barcoded 5' primer and a J-beta primer mix, a second PCR was run for roughly 6 to 12 cycles. Every molecule of cDNA carried a tag from a template-switch adaptor with 12 random nucleotides. TCRdb processed the 5' RACE reads anew with MiXCR; each CDR3 protein has one entry. The repertoire holds about 1.7 million distinct CDR3 sequences, with under 30% as singletons. CDR1 and CDR2 from the germline V gene are MNHEY and SMNVEV (reference sequence). The CDR3 has 15 amino acids. The V gene end was trimmed by 3 bases and the J gene end by 3 bases; junction bases not matched to a gene: 4.

This TCR was recovered from a woman in her thirties in good health. The V gene is TRBV27, the J gene TRBJ2-7; 11 bases are shared with TRBD2. Sequencing used blood. The CDR3 nucleotides are TGTGCCAGCAGTTTTGAAGGGACTAGCGGCTACGAGCAGTACTTC. It is translated as CASSFEGTSGYEQYF.